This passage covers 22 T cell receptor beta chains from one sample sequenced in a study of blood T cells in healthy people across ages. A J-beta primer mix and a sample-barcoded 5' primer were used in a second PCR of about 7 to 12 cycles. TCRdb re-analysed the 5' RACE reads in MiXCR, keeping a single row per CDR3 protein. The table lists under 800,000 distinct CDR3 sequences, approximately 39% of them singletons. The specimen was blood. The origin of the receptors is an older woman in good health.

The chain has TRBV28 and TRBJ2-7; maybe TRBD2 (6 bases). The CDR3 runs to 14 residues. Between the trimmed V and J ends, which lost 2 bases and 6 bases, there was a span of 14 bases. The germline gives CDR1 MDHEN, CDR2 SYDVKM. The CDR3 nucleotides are TGTGCCAGCAGTTTAGCGGGAAGGGTGTTCGAGCAGTACTTC. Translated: CASSLAGRVFEQYF.

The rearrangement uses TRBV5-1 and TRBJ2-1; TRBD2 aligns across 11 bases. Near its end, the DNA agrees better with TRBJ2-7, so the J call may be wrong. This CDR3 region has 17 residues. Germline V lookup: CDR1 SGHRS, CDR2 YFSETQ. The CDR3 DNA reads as TGCGCCAGCAGCTGGGGAAATAGCGGGGGGGCCTACAATGAGCAGTACTTC. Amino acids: CASSWGNSGGAYNEQYF.

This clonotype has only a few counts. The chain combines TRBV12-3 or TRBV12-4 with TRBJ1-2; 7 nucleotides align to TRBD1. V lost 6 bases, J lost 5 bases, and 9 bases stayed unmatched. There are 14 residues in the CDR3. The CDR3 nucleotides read TGTGCCAGCAGAGTGGACAGGATTGGGTATGGCTACACCTTC. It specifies CASRVDRIGYGYTF.

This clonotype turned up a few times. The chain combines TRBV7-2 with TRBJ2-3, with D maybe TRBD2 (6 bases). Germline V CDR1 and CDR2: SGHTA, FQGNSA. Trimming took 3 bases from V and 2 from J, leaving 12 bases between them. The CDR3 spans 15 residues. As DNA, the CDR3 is TGTGCCAGCAGCTTTCTTGCGGGGACCACAGATACGCAGTATTTT. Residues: CASSFLAGTTDTQYF.

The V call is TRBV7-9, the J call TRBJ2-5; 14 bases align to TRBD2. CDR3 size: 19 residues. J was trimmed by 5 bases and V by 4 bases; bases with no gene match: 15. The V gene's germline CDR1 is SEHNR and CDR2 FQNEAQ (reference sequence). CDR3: CASSYLSLKTSGREETQYF. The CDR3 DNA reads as TGTGCCAGCAGCTACCTTAGTTTGAAGACTAGCGGGAGGGAGGAGACCCAGTACTTC.

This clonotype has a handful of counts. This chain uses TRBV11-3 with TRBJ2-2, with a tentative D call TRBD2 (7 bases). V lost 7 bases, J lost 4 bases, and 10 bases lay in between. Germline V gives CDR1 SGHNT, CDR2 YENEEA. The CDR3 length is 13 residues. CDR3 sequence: CASTGGITGELFF. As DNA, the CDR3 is TGTGCCAGCACGGGGGGCATCACCGGGGAGCTGTTTTTT.

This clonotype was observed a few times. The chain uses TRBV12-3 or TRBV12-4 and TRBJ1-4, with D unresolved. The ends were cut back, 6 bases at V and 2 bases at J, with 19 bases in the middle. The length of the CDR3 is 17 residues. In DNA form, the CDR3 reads TGTGCCAGCAGCCTTTGGCCACCCCGGGCGACTAATGAAAAACTGTTTTTT. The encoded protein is CASSLWPPRATNEKLFF.

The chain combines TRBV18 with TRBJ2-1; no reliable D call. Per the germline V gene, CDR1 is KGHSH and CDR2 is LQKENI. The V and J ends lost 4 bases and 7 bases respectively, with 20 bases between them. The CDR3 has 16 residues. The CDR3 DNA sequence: TGTGCCAGCTCACAAACCGTGGCGATCATCTCTAATGAGCAGTTCTTC. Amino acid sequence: CASSQTVAIISNEQFF.

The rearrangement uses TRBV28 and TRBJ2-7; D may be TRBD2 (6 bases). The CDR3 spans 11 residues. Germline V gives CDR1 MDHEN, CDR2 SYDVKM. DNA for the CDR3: TGTGTTATTTTGGAGGGGTCCGAGCAGTACTTC. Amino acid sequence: CVILEGSEQYF.

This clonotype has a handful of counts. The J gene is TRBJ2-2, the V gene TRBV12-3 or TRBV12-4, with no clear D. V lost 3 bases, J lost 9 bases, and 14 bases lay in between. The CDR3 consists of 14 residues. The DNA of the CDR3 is TGTGCCAGCAGTTTTACGCTAAGAACCTGGGAGCTGTTTTTT. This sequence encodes CASSFTLRTWELFF.

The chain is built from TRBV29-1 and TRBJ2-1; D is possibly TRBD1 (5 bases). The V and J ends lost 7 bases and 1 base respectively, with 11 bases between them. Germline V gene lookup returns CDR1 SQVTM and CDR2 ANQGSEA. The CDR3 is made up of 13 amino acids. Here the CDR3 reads CSAQGLSYNEQFF. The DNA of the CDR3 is TGCAGCGCGCAGGGTTTATCCTACAATGAGCAGTTCTTC.

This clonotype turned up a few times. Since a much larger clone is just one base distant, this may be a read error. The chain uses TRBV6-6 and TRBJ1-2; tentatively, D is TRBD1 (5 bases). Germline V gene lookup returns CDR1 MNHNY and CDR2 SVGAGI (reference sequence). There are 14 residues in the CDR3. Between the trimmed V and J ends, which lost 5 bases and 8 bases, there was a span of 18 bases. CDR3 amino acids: CASSDVGRAGGYTF. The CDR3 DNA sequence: TGTGCCAGCAGTGACGTCGGCAGGGCGGGCGGCTACACCTTC.

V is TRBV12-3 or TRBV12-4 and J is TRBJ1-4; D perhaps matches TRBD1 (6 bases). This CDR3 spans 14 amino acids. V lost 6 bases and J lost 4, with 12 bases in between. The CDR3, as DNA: TGTGCCAGCAGCGACGGACAGATTAATGAAAAACTGTTTTTT. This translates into CASSDGQINEKLFF.

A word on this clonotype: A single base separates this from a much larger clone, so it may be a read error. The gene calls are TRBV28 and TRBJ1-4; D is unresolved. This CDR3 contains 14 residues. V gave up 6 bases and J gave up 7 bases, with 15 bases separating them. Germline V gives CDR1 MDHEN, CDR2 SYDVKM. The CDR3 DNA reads TGTGCCAGCAGCCCGGCAGGCCCTGGTGAAAAACTGTTTTTT. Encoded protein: CASSPAGPGEKLFF. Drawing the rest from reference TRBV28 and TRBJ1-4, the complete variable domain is DVKVTQSSRYLVKRTGEKVFLECVQDMDHENMFWYRQDPGLGLRLIYFSYDVKMKEKGDIPEGYSVSREKKERFSLILESASTNQTSMYLCASSPAGPGEKLFFGSGTQLSVL.

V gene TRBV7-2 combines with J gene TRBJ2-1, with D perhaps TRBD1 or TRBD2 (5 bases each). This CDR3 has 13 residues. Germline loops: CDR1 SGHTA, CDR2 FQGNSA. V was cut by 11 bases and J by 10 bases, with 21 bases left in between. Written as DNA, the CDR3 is TGTGCCGGCGCTCCGGGACCACCGGCGGAGCAGTTCTTC. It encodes CAGAPGPPAEQFF. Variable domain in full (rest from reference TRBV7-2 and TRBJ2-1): GAGVSQSPSNKVTEKGKDVELRCDPISGHTALYWYRQSLGQGLEFLIYFQGNSAPDKSGLPSDRFSAERTGGSVSTLTIQRTQQEDSAVYLCAGAPGPPAEQFFGPGTRLTVL.

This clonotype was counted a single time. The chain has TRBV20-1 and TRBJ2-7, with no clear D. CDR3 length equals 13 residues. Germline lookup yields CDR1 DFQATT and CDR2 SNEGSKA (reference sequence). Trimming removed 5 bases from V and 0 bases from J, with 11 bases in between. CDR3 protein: CSAFGPASYEQYF. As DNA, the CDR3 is TGCAGTGCTTTTGGGCCGGCCTCCTACGAGCAGTACTTC.

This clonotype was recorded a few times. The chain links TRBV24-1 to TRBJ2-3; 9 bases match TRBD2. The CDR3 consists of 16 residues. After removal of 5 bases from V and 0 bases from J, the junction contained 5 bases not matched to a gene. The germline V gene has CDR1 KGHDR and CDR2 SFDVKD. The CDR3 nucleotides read TGTGCCACCAGTGGCGGACTAGCGCTAAGCACAGATACGCAGTATTTT. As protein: CATSGGLALSTDTQYF.

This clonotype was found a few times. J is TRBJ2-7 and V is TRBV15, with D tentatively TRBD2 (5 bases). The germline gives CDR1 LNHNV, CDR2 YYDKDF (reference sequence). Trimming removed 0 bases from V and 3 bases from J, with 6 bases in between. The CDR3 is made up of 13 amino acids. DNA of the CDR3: TGTGCCACCAGCAGAGATGAGGGCTACGAGCAGTACTTC. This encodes CATSRDEGYEQYF.

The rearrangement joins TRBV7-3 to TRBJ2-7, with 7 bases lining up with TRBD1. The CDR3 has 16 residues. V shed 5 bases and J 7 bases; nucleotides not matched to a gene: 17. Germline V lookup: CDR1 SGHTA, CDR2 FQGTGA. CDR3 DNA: TGTGCCAGCAGCCCGCAGATGCGAACTCAGGGGGATGAGCAGTACTTC. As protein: CASSPQMRTQGDEQYF.

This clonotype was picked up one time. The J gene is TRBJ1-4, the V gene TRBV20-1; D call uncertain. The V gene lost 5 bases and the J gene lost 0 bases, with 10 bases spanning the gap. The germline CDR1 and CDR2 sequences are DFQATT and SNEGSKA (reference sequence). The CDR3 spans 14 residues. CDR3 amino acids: CSAPPGSTNEKLFF. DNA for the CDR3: TGCAGTGCTCCCCCAGGATCAACTAATGAAAAACTGTTTTTT.

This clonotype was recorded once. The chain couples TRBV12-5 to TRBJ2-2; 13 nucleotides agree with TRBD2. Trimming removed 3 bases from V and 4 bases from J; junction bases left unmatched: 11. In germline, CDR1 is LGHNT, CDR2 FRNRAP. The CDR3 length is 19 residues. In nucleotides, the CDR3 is TGTGCTAGTGGTTTTATACTAGCGGGGGGGCTTTCGGTCACCGGGGAGCTGTTTTTT. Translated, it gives CASGFILAGGLSVTGELFF.

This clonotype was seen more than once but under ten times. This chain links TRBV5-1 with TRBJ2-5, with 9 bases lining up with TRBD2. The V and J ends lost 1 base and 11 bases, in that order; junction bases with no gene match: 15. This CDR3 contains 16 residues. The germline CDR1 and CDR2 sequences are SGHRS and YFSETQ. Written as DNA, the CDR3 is TGCGCCAGCAGCTTGAGCGGGAGCGGGAGGAGGAATGAGCAGTACTTC. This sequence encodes CASSLSGSGRRNEQYF.